The 28 T cell receptor beta chains below all came from one sample that was sequenced in a study of T cells in Graves' hyperthyroidism and ophthalmopathy. RNA transcripts yielded amplified TCR beta CDR3 regions. The primer set for the first-round RT-PCR of the TCR CDR3 was HTBI. TCRdb called the multiplex PCR reads again in MiXCR, with one record for every CDR3 protein. The table shows 200,000 to 250,000 distinct CDR3 sequences, with over 15% occurring only once. Input material: blood. The receptor source for this set is a woman younger than 30 with Graves' ophthalmopathy.

This chain links TRBV6-5 with TRBJ2-3; 8 bases map to TRBD2. With 0 bases clipped from V and 0 bases from J, the junction kept 5 bases outside the gene matches. Germline V gives CDR1 MNHEY, CDR2 SVGAGI. The length of the CDR3 is 17 residues. The CDR3 sequence is CASSYSTSGSSTDTQYF. The CDR3 coding sequence is TGTGCCAGCAGTTACTCTACCAGCGGGAGTAGCACAGATACGCAGTATTTT.

This clonotype was seen many times. J is TRBJ2-2 and V is TRBV2; TRBD1 matches 7 bases. After removal of 9 bases from V and 4 bases from J, the junction contained 8 bases not matched to a gene. The CDR3 length is 14 residues. Germline CDR1 is SNHLY and CDR2 is FYNNEI. Here the CDR3 reads CASKNRGGTGELFF. The CDR3 bases are TGTGCCAGTAAAAACAGGGGCGGCACCGGGGAGCTGTTTTTT.

This clonotype was recorded many times. J is TRBJ1-4 and V is TRBV2; perhaps TRBD1 as D (6 bases). Per the germline V gene, CDR1 is SNHLY and CDR2 is FYNNEI. The germline V and J ends were trimmed by 7 bases and 4 bases, with 19 bases remaining between them. The CDR3 consists of 16 residues. The CDR3 spells CASKDGRGAGNEKLFF. The CDR3 bases are TGTGCCAGCAAGGACGGCCGGGGGGCCGGTAATGAAAAACTGTTTTTT.

The table lists this clonotype with a count of one. A clone one base away is much larger, so this may be a read error. V is TRBV14 and J is TRBJ1-1; TRBD1 is a possible D gene (6 bases). The CDR3 is made up of 14 amino acids. Germline CDR1 reads SGHDN; CDR2 reads FVKESK. The germline V and J ends were trimmed by 4 bases and 5 bases, with 14 bases remaining between them. The CDR3 DNA reads as TGTGCCAGCAGCCGGCTGGGGGGGGCGACTGAAGCTTTCTTT. Amino acids: CASSRLGGATEAFF.

This clonotype was counted many times. This chain connects TRBV24-1 to TRBJ2-7, with 12 nucleotides matching TRBD1. This CDR3 is built from 14 residues. CDR1 and CDR2 (germline): KGHDR, SFDVKD. With V trimmed by 11 bases and J by 6 bases, 10 bases remained unmatched. The DNA for the CDR3 is TGTGCCATCCACGCCGGGACAGGGGGCGCCGAGCAGTACTTC. It encodes CAIHAGTGGAEQYF.

This clonotype was counted at least ten times. The chain recombines TRBV20-1 with TRBJ2-7; a possible D gene is TRBD1 (5 bases). The germline gives CDR1 DFQATT, CDR2 SNEGSKA (reference sequence). The CDR3 is 13 residues long. The V end lost 3 bases, the J end lost 3 bases, and 12 bases lay between the germline ends. The DNA of the CDR3 is TGCAGTGCTAGCCCAGGGCCAATCTACGAGCAGTACTTC. Protein: CSASPGPIYEQYF.

Comment on this clonotype: At one of its ends the junction is not consistent with the germline gene, which may arise from a read error. The gene calls are TRBV4-1 and TRBJ2-7; D unresolved. The CDR3 runs 13 residues. The germline V gene encodes CDR1 MGHRA and CDR2 YSYEKL. CDR3 in amino acids: CASGQVVLYEQYF. CDR3 coding DNA: TGCGCCAGCGGCCAAGTTGTCCTCTACGAGCAGTACTTC.

J is TRBJ2-7 and V is TRBV6-1, with 11 nucleotides matching TRBD2. Unmatched junction bases numbered 6, after V lost 4 bases and J lost 4 bases. There are 15 residues in the CDR3. From germline, CDR1 is MNHNS and CDR2 SASEGT. CDR3 DNA: TGTGCCAGCAGTGTTACCACTAGCGGGAGTTACGAGCAGTACTTC. Translation gives CASSVTTSGSYEQYF.

This clonotype was observed many times. The CDR3: CAWSRQAGPQHF. DNA of the CDR3: TGTGCCTGGAGTAGACAGGCTGGGCCCCAGCATTTT. The V and J genes are TRBV30 and TRBJ1-5; possibly TRBD1 for D (6 bases). CDR3 size: 12 residues. The V and J ends lost 2 bases and 9 bases respectively, with 11 bases between them. The V gene's germline CDR1 is GTSNPN and CDR2 SVGIG (reference sequence). Drawing the rest from reference TRBV30 and TRBJ1-5, the complete variable domain is SQTIHQWPATLVQPVGSPLSLECTVEGTSNPNLYWYRQAAGRGLQLLFYSVGIGQISSEVPQNLSASRPQDRQFILSSKKLLLSDSGFYLCAWSRQAGPQHFGDGTRLSIL.

This clonotype appeared many times. The chain carries TRBV3-1 and TRBJ2-2; weak D call: TRBD2 (5 bases). Germline V gene sequence: CDR1 LGHDT, CDR2 YNNKEL (reference sequence). CDR3 length: 15 amino acids. Trimming cost V 0 bases and J 7 bases, with 12 bases left between them. Here the CDR3 reads CASSQDPGINGELFF. The CDR3 DNA sequence: TGTGCCAGCAGCCAAGATCCGGGGATAAACGGGGAGCTGTTTTTT.

The sample holds many counts of this clonotype. The chain carries TRBV3-1 and TRBJ1-2; 7 nucleotides agree with TRBD1. The CDR3 covers 15 residues. CDR1 and CDR2 from the germline V gene are LGHDT and YNNKEL (reference sequence). V was pared by 4 bases and J by 9 bases, with 14 bases of the junction left unmatched. CDR3 sequence (DNA): TGTGCCAGCAGCCCGACGAGGGGGCTGGGGAGTAGCTACACCTTC. Its protein product is CASSPTRGLGSSYTF.

This rearrangement joins TRBV2 to TRBJ1-2; D is ambiguous. The CDR3 is 14 residues long. CDR1 is SNHLY and CDR2 is FYNNEI in the germline V gene. In nucleotides, the CDR3 is TGTGACAGAAGTGAGGTCTCAATGGGATATGGCTACACCTTC. Translating it yields CDRSEVSMGYGYTF.

At least ten counts were recorded for this clonotype. The chain recombines TRBV6-2 or TRBV6-3 with TRBJ2-7, with 9 bases lining up with TRBD1. The CDR3 totals 17 residues. Germline V CDR1 and CDR2: MNHEY, SVGEGT. The V segment lost 6 bases and the J segment 2 bases; nucleotides outside the gene matches: 14. The CDR3 spells CASRSGTGLTSAYEQYF. The CDR3 region has the DNA TGTGCCAGCAGATCCGGGACAGGGTTGACTTCAGCCTACGAGCAGTACTTC.

Many counts were recorded for this clonotype. The V call is TRBV20-1, the J call TRBJ2-3; TRBD2 matches at 12 bases. This CDR3 region has 16 residues. V dropped 0 bases and J dropped 6; count of bases not matched to a gene: 7. Germline assignment: CDR1 DFQATT and CDR2 SNEGSKA (reference sequence). The CDR3 region is CSARDTSGGFLDTQYF. CDR3 bases: TGCAGTGCTAGAGACACTAGCGGGGGGTTTTTGGATACGCAGTATTTT.

This clonotype showed up just a few times. In DNA, the CDR3 is TGCGCCAGCACGTGGGGGGCGGGAGGGCCCTCTGGGGCCAACGTCCTGACTTTC. Translation: CASTWGAGGPSGANVLTF. The rearrangement uses TRBV5-1 and TRBJ2-6; TRBD2 matches at 9 bases. V trimming: 6 bases; J trimming: 0 bases; junction bases outside the gene matches: 10. The CDR3 is made up of 18 amino acids. The germline V gene encodes CDR1 SGHRS and CDR2 YFSETQ. Full variable domain (remainder filled in from reference TRBV5-1 and TRBJ2-6): KAGVTQTPRYLIKTRGQQVTLSCSPISGHRSVSWYQQTPGQGLQFLFEYFSETQRNKGNFPGRFSGRQFSNSRSEMNVSTLELGDSALYLCASTWGAGGPSGANVLTFGAGSRLTVL.

This clonotype has ten or more counts. The junction and the germline gene differ at one end; a read error may be behind it. The V and J genes are TRBV20-1 and TRBJ1-1, with 8 bases that match TRBD1. The germline gives CDR1 DFQATT, CDR2 SNEGSKA (reference sequence). The CDR3 runs 14 residues. The CDR3 here is CSASKQGGNSEAFF. The CDR3 DNA follows: TGCAGTGCTAGTAAACAGGGGGGTAACAGTGAAGCTTTCTTT.

This chain connects TRBV5-1 to TRBJ2-7, with 11 positions matching TRBD1. The CDR3 loop spans 14 amino acids. V lost 4 bases, J lost 6 bases, and 6 bases stayed unmatched. Germline values: CDR1 SGHRS, CDR2 YFSETQ. The CDR3 DNA sequence: TGCGCCAGCAGCATCCCCGGGACAGGGGGCGAGCAGTACTTC. Protein: CASSIPGTGGEQYF.

This clonotype was seen repeatedly, ten times or more. The CDR3 nucleotides read TGTGCCAGCAGCTCGCACCGGGTCATAAACATTCAGTACTTC. Residues: CASSSHRVINIQYF. J is TRBJ2-4 and V is TRBV13, with no clear D. Germline CDR1 PRHDT, CDR2 FYEKMQ (reference sequence). CDR3 length equals 14 residues. Trimming cost V 4 bases and J 6 bases, with 13 bases left between them.

This clonotype has a handful of counts. The junction departs from the called germline gene at one end, perhaps through a read error. The chain uses TRBV6-2 or TRBV6-3 and TRBJ2-1; D gene ambiguous. The CDR3 is 13 residues long. Germline assignment: CDR1 MNHEY and CDR2 SVGEGT. The CDR3 spells CASSPSSYDEQFF. DNA of the CDR3: TGTGCCAGCAGCCCGAGCTCCTACGATGAGCAGTTCTTC.

This clonotype occurred many times. The rearrangement uses TRBV30 and TRBJ1-6; 9 nucleotides agree with TRBD1. There are 13 residues in the CDR3. The junction had 2 bases not matched to a gene; V was cut back by 4 bases and J by 7 bases. Germline V gene data show CDR1 as GTSNPN and CDR2 as SVGIG (reference sequence). The CDR3 protein is CAWNGQGNSPLHF. CDR3 nucleotide sequence: TGTGCCTGGAATGGACAGGGGAATTCACCCCTCCACTTT.

This clonotype showed up many times. V is TRBV11-3 and J is TRBJ1-2; possibly TRBD1 for D (5 bases). Looked up from germline, CDR1 is SGHNT and CDR2 is YENEEA. The V end was cut by 5 bases, the J end by 4 bases, with 14 bases between. This CDR3 is 14 amino acids long. The CDR3 sequence: CASSPGLTGYGYTF. Written as DNA, the CDR3 is TGTGCCAGCAGCCCGGGGCTTACAGGCTATGGCTACACCTTC.

This clonotype was counted many times. In nucleotides, the CDR3 is TGTGCCAGCAGCATCCGGGACAGGGCTTCGGGAAACACCATATATTTT. Its protein product is CASSIRDRASGNTIYF. The genes are TRBV11-2 and TRBJ1-3, with TRBD1 matching 9 bases. CDR3 length: 16 residues. Germline assignment: CDR1 SGHAT and CDR2 FQNNGV. Unmatched junction bases numbered 9, after V lost 5 bases and J lost 4 bases.

This clonotype was recorded at least ten times. The V gene is TRBV6-2 or TRBV6-3, the J gene TRBJ2-5, with D perhaps TRBD1 (5 bases). V lost 4 bases and J 0 bases, leaving 15 bases between the germline ends. The CDR3 is 16 amino acids. Germline CDR1 and CDR2: MNHEY and SVGEGT. The CDR3 protein is CASSSWTSGYQETQYF. CDR3 bases: TGTGCCAGCAGTTCCTGGACATCAGGGTACCAAGAGACCCAGTACTTC.

In its sample, this clonotype was seen many times. V is TRBV12-3 or TRBV12-4 and J is TRBJ1-4; 7 nucleotides match TRBD1. After removal of 6 bases from V and 8 bases from J, the junction contained 12 bases not matched to a gene. The CDR3 spans 15 residues. This chain's CDR3 is CASRIGAGGREKLFF. The CDR3 DNA reads TGTGCCAGCAGAATAGGGGCAGGGGGTCGGGAAAAACTGTTTTTT.

Many counts were recorded for this clonotype. The chain combines TRBV3-1 with TRBJ2-5; 14 bases line up with TRBD2. The DNA matches TRBJ2-3 better at its end, which makes the J call doubtful. The CDR3 sequence is 14 residues long. Germline CDR1 LGHDT, CDR2 YNNKEL (reference sequence). The CDR3 DNA follows: TGTGCCAGCAGCAGACTAGCGGGAGGGGAGACGCAGTATTTT. It yields the protein CASSRLAGGETQYF.

In this sample, this clonotype turned up many times. The chain has TRBV28 and TRBJ1-2, with 10 bases fitting TRBD1. The CDR3 extends over 17 amino acids. Germline V CDR1 and CDR2: MDHEN, SYDVKM. The V and J ends lost 1 base and 4 bases, in that order; junction bases with no gene match: 9. DNA of the CDR3: TGTGCCAGCAGTTTATCCCTGGGACAGGGGTATTCCTATGGCTACACCTTC. This sequence encodes CASSLSLGQGYSYGYTF.

The DNA for the CDR3 is TGTGCCTACGGACAGGGCCAAAACACCGGGGAGCTGTTTTTT. It specifies CAYGQGQNTGELFF. This chain connects TRBV30 to TRBJ2-2; TRBD1 matches at 8 bases. Per germline, CDR1 GTSNPN and CDR2 SVGIG (reference sequence). V lost 7 bases, J lost 2 bases, and 6 bases stayed unmatched. The CDR3 consists of 14 residues.

This clonotype occurred many times. As DNA, the CDR3 is TGTGCCAGCAGCGGGAGACTAGCGAGGGGCAATGAGCAGTTCTTC. Protein product: CASSGRLARGNEQFF. The chain uses TRBV9 and TRBJ2-1; 8 bases map to TRBD2. Germline CDR1 is SGDLS and CDR2 is YYNGEE. CDR3 length equals 15 residues. The ends lost 3 bases at V and 6 bases at J; junction bases unmatched: 8.